This T cell receptor (beta chain) was identified in a study of blood T cell repertoires in COVID-19. The overall study: Samples representing acute and convalescent COVID-19 were sourced from the United States, Italy and Spain.

In the source study's methods: From reference gene primer amplification, estimates of nucleated cell counts were derived. Using immunoSEQ multiplex PCR, the repertoire was profiled, and TCRdb retains in-frame clones only, with some absent. The D gene and trimming were derived from the DNA, and the V and J assignments and clone size from that table. The data contain 30,000 to 40,000 clones, 65% to 75% of them singletons. Germline trimming cut 4 bases from V and 6 bases from J; bases unmatched to any gene: 3. The germline gives CDR1 MNHEY, CDR2 SVGAGI. This CDR3 contains 14 residues. Followed longitudinally, the Seattle patients had been enrolled during active infection.

The chain couples TRBV6-5 to TRBJ1-5; TRBD1 matches at 10 bases. Input material: peripheral blood. This TCR derives from a man in his 70s with COVID-19, enrolled during active disease. The CDR3: CASSWDRGSQPQHF. In DNA form, the CDR3 reads TGTGCCAGCAGTTGGGACAGGGGTTCTCAGCCCCAGCATTTT.